This T cell receptor beta chain emerged from a study of T-cell memory formation after mild COVID-19. This clonotype was picked up a small number of times. TCRdb recomputed calls from the 5' RACE reads with MiXCR, one row per CDR3 protein. The table has approximately 480,000 distinct CDR3 sequences, roughly 18% seen once. In germline, CDR1 is SNHLY, CDR2 FYNNEI. The CDR3 runs to 14 residues. V was pared by 9 bases and J by 2 bases, with 6 bases of the junction left unmatched. This chain uses TRBV2 with TRBJ2-7; 11 bases map to TRBD1. The source material was PBMCs or a T cell subset sorted from them (not recorded which). This sequence originates from an adult woman who had mild COVID-19 (a few samples of this study predate the infection). Cell type and time point are not known. CDR3 nucleotide sequence: TGTGCCAGGAGTCCGGGACAGGGGGCCTACGAGCAGTACTTC. This codes for CARSPGQGAYEQYF.